The source of this T cell receptor beta chain is a study of CD8+CD57+ T cells in acquired aplastic anemia (dated by TCRdb to about 2018). In terms of the full investigation: A mean of approximately 2.9 ug of DNA, ranging from roughly 0.2 to 30 ug, was extracted from sorted CD4+ and CD8+ cells.

General conclusions and limits of the study: CD8+ Simpson's diversity did not differ significantly between patients and healthy controls (P=0.060). Although 25 to 30 CD8+ CDR3 sequences were shared by patients and controls, these sequences appeared highly expressed in patients and within the immunodominant clones of patients.

Profiling of TCR beta VDJ combinations and CDR3 sequences used genomic DNA as the template. TCR repertoire sequencing was run on an Illumina HiSeq 2000. As for how the authors treated the data: Repertoires were assessed using TRBV/TRBJ rearrangement plots, CDR3 size and DJ length profiles, and Simpson's diversity index. Whichever DNA sequence was most abundant in the deep sequencing data was defined as the immunodominant clone. CDR3 amino acid sequences were screened for sharing across subjects and were compared with published repertoires and the VDJdb database. TCRdb's own reprocessing of the public reads used fastp at Q25 and MiXCR and kept productive beta chains. Identical CDR3 protein sequences are pooled into one entry, listed with their most common genes and DNA. These V and J calls are TCRdb output, not the study's own analysis. Across this sample there are more than 250,000 distinct CDR3 sequences, with approximately 57% seen only once. Approximately 8.2% of the sample is held by the ten biggest clonotypes.

A note on this clonotype: This receptor's antigen is unknown. The input lacks base qualities; no much larger clone sits a single base away.

TCR repertoires of sorted CD4+ and CD8+ blood T cells from severe aplastic anemia patients and healthy subjects were deep-sequenced in the study. Ficoll-Paque density gradient centrifugation was used to isolate peripheral blood mononuclear cells. Before DNA extraction, CD4+ and CD8+ T cells were sorted with FACS or magnetic beads. Taken from cysteine to phenylalanine, the CDR3 has 16 residues. CDR3 DNA only is kept here, 48 bases in frame from base 1. Ends trimmed: V by 5 bases, J by 10 bases; bases unmatched to a gene: 11. Per the germline V gene (reference sequence), LNHDA is the CDR1 and SQIVND is the CDR2.

This TCR was sampled from a human donor with severe aplastic anemia or a healthy control (not recorded which). The material sequenced was sorted CD4+, CD8+, or CD8+CD57+ T cells (not recorded which) from PBMCs. The V gene is TRBV19 and the J gene is TRBJ1-6; 10 bases in the middle match TRBD1. The CDR3 reads as follows: CASSPIGGTGESPLHF. The nucleotide sequence reads as follows: TGTGCCAGTAGTCCTATCGGGGGGACAGGGGAGTCACCCCTCCACTTT.